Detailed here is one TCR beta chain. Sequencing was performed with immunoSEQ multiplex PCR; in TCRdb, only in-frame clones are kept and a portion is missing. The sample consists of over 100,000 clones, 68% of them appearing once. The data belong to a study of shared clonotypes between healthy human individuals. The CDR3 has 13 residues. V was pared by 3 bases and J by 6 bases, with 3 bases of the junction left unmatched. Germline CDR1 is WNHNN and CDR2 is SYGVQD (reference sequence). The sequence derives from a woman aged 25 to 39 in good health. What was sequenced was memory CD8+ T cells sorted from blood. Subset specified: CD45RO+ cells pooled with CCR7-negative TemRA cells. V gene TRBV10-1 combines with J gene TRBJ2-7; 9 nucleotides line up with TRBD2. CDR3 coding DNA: TGCGCCAGCAGTGACGCTAGCGGGACCGAGCAGTACTTC. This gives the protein CASSDASGTEQYF.